This T cell receptor beta chain is drawn from a study of blood T cells in healthy people across ages. PCR was performed a second time for about 7 to 11 cycles using a sample-barcoded 5' primer and a J-beta primer mix. MiXCR, applied by TCRdb to the 5' RACE reads, yields one record per CDR3 protein. The sample consists of 750,000 to 950,000 distinct CDR3 sequences, about 27% of them appearing once. Trimming took 4 bases from V and 5 from J, leaving 14 bases between them. Germline V gene data show CDR1 as SQVTM and CDR2 as ANQGSEA. There are 13 residues in the CDR3. This clonotype was detected a few times. These records were also assigned to another study, of T cells of mothers and their children.

The rearrangement links TRBV29-1 to TRBJ1-2; D possibly corresponds to TRBD1 (6 bases). The clonotype was recovered from a woman in her thirties or forties in good health. The material sequenced was blood. The CDR3 loop reads CSVGGGLWYGYTF. As DNA, the CDR3 is TGCAGCGTTGGGGGGGGGCTATGGTATGGCTACACCTTC.